The 14 T cell receptor beta chains listed next were all sequenced from one sample in a study of T cells in Graves' hyperthyroidism and ophthalmopathy. RNA transcripts yielded amplified TCR beta CDR3 regions. HTBI primers drove first-round RT-PCR of the TCR CDR3. TCRdb called the multiplex PCR reads again in MiXCR, with one record for every CDR3 protein. The data show hundreds of thousands of distinct CDR3 sequences, approximately 22% seen once. The sample comprised blood. The receptor set was obtained from a woman aged 70-85 years with Graves' ophthalmopathy.

This clonotype was counted at least ten times. V and J are TRBV6-2 or TRBV6-3 and TRBJ2-5, with 7 bases aligning to TRBD1. The germline gives CDR1 MNHEY, CDR2 SVGEGT. This CDR3 spans 15 amino acids. Unmatched junction bases numbered 9, after V lost 6 bases and J lost 2 bases. The DNA of the CDR3 is TGTGCCAGCAGATCACAGGGGACCCCTCAAGAGACCCAGTACTTC. It codes for CASRSQGTPQETQYF.

This clonotype was observed a handful of times. The V call is TRBV30, the J call TRBJ1-1, with D maybe TRBD1 (5 bases). CDR3 size: 16 residues. The V end was cut by 4 bases, the J end by 0 bases, with 18 bases between. CDR1 is GTSNPN, CDR2 SVGIG, per germline (reference sequence). The CDR3 loop reads CAWNPRWGEVNTEAFF. The CDR3 DNA reads as TGTGCCTGGAACCCGCGGTGGGGGGAGGTGAACACTGAAGCTTTCTTT.

The chain has TRBV6-5 and TRBJ2-2; tentatively, D is TRBD2 (6 bases). The CDR3 is 14 residues long. The V gene lost 2 bases and the J gene lost 3 bases, with 7 bases spanning the gap. From germline, CDR1 is MNHEY and CDR2 SVGAGI. The CDR3 DNA is TGTGCCAGCAGTTACGGGGAGGACACCGGGGAGCTGTTTTTT. Translation: CASSYGEDTGELFF.

The chain carries TRBV6-1 and TRBJ1-2, with D possibly TRBD1 on 5 matching bases. Trimming removed 11 bases at V and 4 bases at J, with 23 bases between. The CDR3 loop spans 15 amino acids. CDR1 and CDR2 (germline): MNHNS, SASEGT. Here the CDR3 reads CAGRGSGRPFYGYTF. The CDR3 nucleotides are TGTGCCGGCCGGGGGTCAGGCCGCCCCTTCTATGGCTACACCTTC.

The chain employs TRBV12-3 or TRBV12-4 and TRBJ1-2, with D uncertain. Trimming left V 1 base short and J 2 bases short, with 8 bases between. The CDR3 is 14 residues long. The CDR3 loop is CASSLGTSNYGYTF. CDR3 bases: TGTGCCAGCAGTTTAGGAACTTCCAACTATGGCTACACCTTC.

The chain uses TRBV5-5 and TRBJ1-1; 11 nucleotides match TRBD1. The CDR3 runs 17 residues. Germline trimming cut 0 bases from V and 0 bases from J; bases unmatched to any gene: 4. Germline V gives CDR1 SGHKS, CDR2 YYEKEE (reference sequence). The CDR3 spells CASSLAGQGGVNTEAFF. CDR3 DNA: TGTGCCAGCAGCTTGGCGGGACAGGGGGGCGTGAACACTGAAGCTTTCTTT.

A note on this clonotype: Germline is not matched at one junction end, which may reflect a read error. The rearrangement uses TRBV20-1 and TRBJ2-5; D ambiguous. The germline CDR1 and CDR2 sequences are DFQATT and SNEGSKA (reference sequence). The CDR3 is 11 residues long. The CDR3 reads CSGRVGETQYF. The DNA of the CDR3 is TGCAGTGGTAGAGTAGGGGAGACCCAGTACTTC.

This sequence joins TRBV29-1 and TRBJ2-5; 12 bases are shared with TRBD2. The germline CDR1 and CDR2 sequences are SQVTM and ANQGSEA. The CDR3 is 14 amino acids. Losses at the gene ends were 6 bases for V and 4 bases for J; bases not matched to a gene: 6. CDR3 coding DNA: TGCAGCGTCGGGCTAGCGGGAGGGCTAGAGACCCAGTACTTC. Protein sequence: CSVGLAGGLETQYF.

The rearrangement uses TRBV12-3 or TRBV12-4 and TRBJ1-1; 12 positions agree with TRBD1. Losses at the gene ends were 3 bases for V and 4 bases for J; bases not matched to a gene: 12. This CDR3 has 18 residues. In DNA form, the CDR3 reads TGTGCCAGCAGTTTGAACAAGGGGACAGGGGGCTCTTCCACTGAAGCTTTCTTT. Protein: CASSLNKGTGGSSTEAFF.

This clonotype showed up many times. CDR3 in amino acids: CASSSYLADHQGNEQFF. The CDR3 bases are TGCGCCAGCAGCTCCTACCTAGCGGACCATCAGGGAAATGAGCAGTTCTTC. The chain employs TRBV5-1 and TRBJ2-1, with TRBD2 matching 7 bases. This CDR3 comprises 17 residues. Germline V CDR1 and CDR2: SGHRS, YFSETQ. The V and J ends lost 3 bases and 7 bases, in that order; junction bases with no gene match: 16. Supplemented by reference TRBV5-1 and TRBJ2-1, the full variable domain reads KAGVTQTPRYLIKTRGQQVTLSCSPISGHRSVSWYQQTPGQGLQFLFEYFSETQRNKGNFPGRFSGRQFSNSRSEMNVSTLELGDSALYLCASSSYLADHQGNEQFFGPGTRLTVL.

This clonotype was seen ten or more times. This sequence joins TRBV5-1 and TRBJ2-6; no definite D call. The CDR3 sequence is 15 residues long. The germline gives CDR1 SGHRS, CDR2 YFSETQ. Deletions cut 2 bases from V and 0 bases from J, with 6 bases between. The CDR3 sequence: CASSLQTSGANVLTF. In nucleotides, the CDR3 is TGCGCCAGCAGCTTACAGACCTCTGGGGCCAACGTCCTGACTTTC.

This clonotype was seen many times. V and J are TRBV19 and TRBJ1-1; 10 bases map to TRBD1. The CDR3 contains 14 residues. The J segment lost 3 bases and the V segment lost 7 bases, leaving 5 bases of the junction unmatched. Germline values: CDR1 LNHDA, CDR2 SQIVND (reference sequence). CDR3 coding DNA: TGTGCCAGTAATCCCGGGACAGGGGACACTGAAGCTTTCTTT. Translated: CASNPGTGDTEAFF.

The rearrangement uses TRBV6-2 or TRBV6-3 and TRBJ1-1; D remains ambiguous. CDR1 and CDR2 (germline): MNHEY, SVGEGT. This CDR3 has 12 residues. Deletions cut 6 bases from V and 3 bases from J, with 8 bases between. As DNA, the CDR3 is TGTGCCAGCAGGGACGCGCACACTGAAGCTTTCTTT. It codes for CASRDAHTEAFF.

CDR3 bases: TGTGCCAGCAGTTATCCGGACAGGAGGGAAGGCTACACCTTC. Translated: CASSYPDRREGYTF. The chain carries TRBV28 and TRBJ1-2; the match to TRBD1 covers 7 bases. V lost 4 bases, J lost 8 bases, and 10 bases stayed unmatched. This CDR3 contains 14 residues. Germline V gene data show CDR1 as MDHEN and CDR2 as SYDVKM.